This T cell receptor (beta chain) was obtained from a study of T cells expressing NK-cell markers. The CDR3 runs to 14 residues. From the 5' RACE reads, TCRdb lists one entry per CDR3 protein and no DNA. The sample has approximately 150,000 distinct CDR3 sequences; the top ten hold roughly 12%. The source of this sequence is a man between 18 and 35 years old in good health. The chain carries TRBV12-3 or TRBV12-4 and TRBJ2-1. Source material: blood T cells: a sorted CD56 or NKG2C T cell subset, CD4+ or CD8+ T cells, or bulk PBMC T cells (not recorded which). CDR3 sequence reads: CASSQVEPYNEQFF.